This entry lists 13 T cell receptor beta chains sequenced from one sample in a study of shared clonotypes between healthy human individuals. Method: immunoSEQ multiplex PCR; TCRdb's copy keeps in-frame clones and lacks some. Of over 1.4 million clones listed, about 96% are singletons. Sequencing was performed on naive CD4+ T cells sorted from blood. Sample subset: CD45RA+ positively selected. The receptors shown here come from a man younger than 45 in good health.

The chain recombines TRBV27 with TRBJ1-1; tentatively, D is TRBD1 (6 bases). V was cut by 3 bases and J by 4 bases, with 12 bases left in between. Germline CDR1 is MNHEY and CDR2 is SMNVEV (reference sequence). The CDR3 runs 14 residues. For the CDR3, the DNA is TGTGCCAGCAGTTTTGGCCAGGGGTTCACTGAAGCTTTCTTT. Its protein is CASSFGQGFTEAFF.

About this clone itself: Other nucleotide sequences from this sample produce the same CDR3. The CDR3 here is CASRPGPQETQYF. CDR3 nucleotides: TGCGCCAGCAGACCCGGTCCCCAAGAGACCCAGTACTTC. The chain combines TRBV5-1 with TRBJ2-5; D gene unclear. Looked up from germline, CDR1 is SGHRS and CDR2 is YFSETQ. Between the trimmed V and J ends, which lost 5 bases and 1 base, there was a span of 9 bases. CDR3 length: 13 amino acids.

With respect to this clone: A junction boundary mismatches the germline segment, possibly from a read error. V and J are TRBV28 and TRBJ2-2; no definite D call. The V gene's germline CDR1 is MDHEN and CDR2 SYDVKM. The CDR3 covers 13 residues. Here the CDR3 reads CASCLGNTGELFF. CDR3 nucleotides: TGTGCCAGCTGTTTGGGTAACACCGGGGAGCTGTTTTTT.

J is TRBJ2-3 and V is TRBV5-5, with a tentative D call TRBD2 (6 bases). With 5 bases removed from V and 7 bases from J, the gap between germline ends came to 20 bases. The CDR3 length is 15 residues. Germline values: CDR1 SGHKS, CDR2 YYEKEE (reference sequence). DNA of the CDR3: TGTGCCAGCAGTCCGGGACTTGCCCGGACGAATACGCAGTATTTT. Amino acids: CASSPGLARTNTQYF.

This chain connects TRBV27 to TRBJ2-5, with 10 bases matching TRBD1. This CDR3 contains 16 residues. V shed 7 bases and J 5 bases; nucleotides not matched to a gene: 13. Germline V lookup: CDR1 MNHEY, CDR2 SMNVEV (reference sequence). The CDR3 here is CASTRSGTGARETQYF. The CDR3 nucleotides read TGTGCCAGCACTAGAAGCGGGACAGGGGCTCGGGAGACCCAGTACTTC.

The CDR3 DNA follows: TGTGCCAGCAGTTTTAGAAACCAAGAGACCCAGTACTTC. It codes for CASSFRNQETQYF. V usage is TRBV28 and J usage is TRBJ2-5; D is ambiguous. V lost 3 bases, J lost 0 bases, and 5 bases lay in between. Per the germline V gene, CDR1 is MDHEN and CDR2 is SYDVKM. This CDR3 contains 13 residues.

The chain recombines TRBV11-2 with TRBJ2-7, with 8 bases matching TRBD1. The trim removed 5 bases at V and 3 bases at J, leaving 12 bases unmatched. The CDR3 has 16 residues. Germline V lookup: CDR1 SGHAT, CDR2 FQNNGV. As DNA, the CDR3 is TGTGCCAGCAGCACGGGACAGGTAACTACCGACTACGAGCAGTACTTC. Residues: CASSTGQVTTDYEQYF.

The table lists this clone with a few counts. Other DNA sequences of this sample code for an identical CDR3. This chain uses TRBV5-1 with TRBJ2-7; D not certain. The CDR3 totals 12 residues. Germline V gene sequence: CDR1 SGHRS, CDR2 YFSETQ. V lost 0 bases and J lost 5, with 6 bases in between. CDR3: CASSLEGNEQYF. CDR3 DNA sequence: TGCGCCAGCAGCTTGGAAGGGAACGAGCAGTACTTC.

V usage is TRBV9 and J usage is TRBJ2-7; TRBD2 agrees at 9 bases. Germline values: CDR1 SGDLS, CDR2 YYNGEE. CDR3 length: 15 residues. The V segment lost 0 bases and the J segment 3 bases; nucleotides outside the gene matches: 4. The CDR3 sequence is CASSVELAGFYEQYF. In DNA form, the CDR3 reads TGTGCCAGCAGCGTAGAACTAGCGGGTTTCTACGAGCAGTACTTC.

The chain uses TRBV4-1 and TRBJ2-7; 8 bases are shared with TRBD2. The V gene end was trimmed by 1 base and the J gene end by 1 base; junction bases not matched to a gene: 0. The CDR3 has 14 amino acids. In germline, CDR1 is MGHRA, CDR2 YSYEKL. The CDR3 sequence: CASSQGLASYEQYF. CDR3 in DNA: TGCGCCAGCAGCCAAGGACTAGCGTCCTACGAGCAGTACTTC.

In this sample, this clone turned up a few times. Other DNA sequences of this sample code for an identical CDR3. The J gene is TRBJ2-3, the V gene TRBV18, with 12 bases identical to TRBD2. There are 15 residues in the CDR3. CDR1 and CDR2 (germline): KGHSH, LQKENI. V gave up 4 bases and J gave up 1 base; unmatched junction bases: 0. The CDR3 DNA follows: TGTGCCAGCTCACGACTAGCGGGGGGCACAGATACGCAGTATTTT. This translates into CASSRLAGGTDTQYF. Looking up the rest from reference TRBV18 and TRBJ2-3 gives the full variable domain: NAGVMQNPRHLVRRRGQEARLRCSPMKGHSHVYWYRQLPEEGLKFMVYLQKENIIDESGMPKERFSAEFPKEGPSILRIQQVVRGDSAAYFCASSRLAGGTDTQYFGPGTRLTVL.

The chain recombines TRBV23-1 with TRBJ2-1; 9 nucleotides agree with TRBD2. TRBV23-1 is known as an ORF, though its function is uncertain. The V gene end was trimmed by 3 bases and the J gene end by 10 bases; junction bases not matched to a gene: 7. The CDR3 is 14 amino acids. CDR3 sequence: CASSHRSLAGEQFF. The DNA of the CDR3 is TGCGCCAGCAGTCATCGGTCCCTAGCGGGAGAGCAGTTCTTC.

The gene calls are TRBV10-3 and TRBJ2-1; 10 bases map to TRBD1. Germline values: CDR1 ENHRY, CDR2 SYGVKD. V dropped 2 bases and J dropped 6; count of bases not matched to a gene: 4. This CDR3 is built from 15 residues. The CDR3 protein is CAISEGQGDRNEQFF. The CDR3 nucleotides are TGTGCCATCAGTGAGGGACAGGGGGACCGCAATGAGCAGTTCTTC.